The entry that follows covers one TCR beta chain sequence. As yet, its antigen is unknown. The sample comes from a study of T cells in tuberculosis. Overall study context: This South African cohort compared adolescents with or without latent tuberculosis against adults with active tuberculosis. Study-level findings and limits: Shorter CDR3-alpha in active tuberculosis partly drove smaller distances.

The time point was: new active TB diagnosis, blood taken before or within 7 days of starting treatment. Only in-frame clones appear in the TCRdb table, and some are missing; sequencing was by immunoSEQ multiplex PCR. The sample carries approximately 40,000 clones, approximately 94% recorded once. Germline CDR1 is SGDLS and CDR2 is YYNGEE. The CDR3 is made up of 14 amino acids. The V gene lost 0 bases and the J gene lost 2 bases, with 9 bases spanning the gap. Sequencing used PBMCs, obtained at tuberculosis diagnosis. This TCR was sampled from an adult with tuberculosis. This rearrangement joins TRBV9 to TRBJ2-7; maybe TRBD2 (5 bases). The CDR3: CASSVAPGTYEQYF. DNA of the CDR3: TGTGCCAGCAGCGTAGCACCGGGAACCTACGAGCAGTACTTC.